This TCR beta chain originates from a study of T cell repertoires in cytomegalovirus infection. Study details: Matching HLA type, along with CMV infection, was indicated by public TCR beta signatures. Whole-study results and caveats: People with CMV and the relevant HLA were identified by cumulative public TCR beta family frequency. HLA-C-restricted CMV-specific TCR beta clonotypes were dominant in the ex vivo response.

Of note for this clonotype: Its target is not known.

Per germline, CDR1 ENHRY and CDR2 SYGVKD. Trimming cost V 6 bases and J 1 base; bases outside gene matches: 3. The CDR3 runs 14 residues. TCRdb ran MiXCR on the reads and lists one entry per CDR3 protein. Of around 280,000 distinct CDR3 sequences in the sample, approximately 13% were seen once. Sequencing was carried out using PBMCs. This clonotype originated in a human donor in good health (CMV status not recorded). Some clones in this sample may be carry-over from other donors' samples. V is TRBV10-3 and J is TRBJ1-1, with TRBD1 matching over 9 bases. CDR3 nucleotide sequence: TGTGCCATCAGAGGGACAGGGCAGAACACTGAAGCTTTCTTT. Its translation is CAIRGTGQNTEAFF.